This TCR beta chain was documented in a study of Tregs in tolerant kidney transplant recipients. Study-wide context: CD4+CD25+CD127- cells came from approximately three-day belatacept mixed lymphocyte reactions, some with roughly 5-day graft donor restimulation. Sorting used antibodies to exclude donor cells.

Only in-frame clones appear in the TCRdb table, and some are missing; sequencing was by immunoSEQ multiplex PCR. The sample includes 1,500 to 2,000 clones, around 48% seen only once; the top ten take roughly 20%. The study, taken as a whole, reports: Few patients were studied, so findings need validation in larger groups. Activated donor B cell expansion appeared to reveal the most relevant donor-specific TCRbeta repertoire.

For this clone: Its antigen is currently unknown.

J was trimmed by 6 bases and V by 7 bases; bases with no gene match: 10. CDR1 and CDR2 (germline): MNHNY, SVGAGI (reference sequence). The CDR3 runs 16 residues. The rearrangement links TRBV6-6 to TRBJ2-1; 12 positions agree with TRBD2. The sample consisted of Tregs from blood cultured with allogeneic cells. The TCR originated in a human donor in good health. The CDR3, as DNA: TGTGCCAGCACCAAACAAGGGGGACTAGCGGGCAATGAGCAGTTCTTC. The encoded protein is CASTKQGGLAGNEQFF.